This T cell receptor (beta chain) came from a study of T cell repertoires in cytomegalovirus infection. Overall study: CMV infection together with matching HLA type was indicated by public TCR beta signatures. Study-wide results and limits: Dominating the ex vivo response were TCR beta clonotypes that were CMV-specific and HLA-C-restricted. Totalled public TCR beta family frequency picked out people who carried CMV plus the relevant HLA.

This clonotype has a handful of counts. Its antigen remains unknown. Using its own MiXCR run on the reads, TCRdb lists one record per CDR3 protein. Of hundreds of thousands of distinct CDR3 sequences in the sample, over 15% were seen once. There are 13 residues in the CDR3. Germline loops: CDR1 DFQATT, CDR2 SNEGSKA (reference sequence). J lost 1 base, V lost 7 bases, and 7 bases had no gene match. This receptor was taken from a human donor in good health (CMV status not recorded). Some clones in this sample may be carry-over from other donors' samples. Sample: PBMCs. The V call is TRBV20-1, the J call TRBJ2-7; 7 bases match TRBD2. CDR3 sequence: CSVGGGISYEQYF. The CDR3 DNA is TGCAGTGTCGGCGGGGGAATTTCCTACGAGCAGTACTTC.